These 20 T cell receptor beta chains share one sample of origin, sequenced in a study of patients and donors after allogeneic stem cell transplantation. In TCRdb, the RT-PCR reads were re-called with MiXCR into one record per CDR3 protein. The sample shows about a million distinct CDR3 sequences, about a sixth of them seen only once. Sequencing was carried out using blood, either unsorted or a sorted T cell fraction (not recorded which). The receptors originated from a human donor who was either an allogeneic HSCT recipient or a stem cell or donor lymphocyte infusion donor (not recorded which). It is not recorded whose cells these are; they may come from a transplant donor.

The chain joins TRBV6-2 or TRBV6-3 to TRBJ2-7; no reliable D call. V was shortened by 2 bases and J by 3 bases, with 8 bases between the two germline ends. Germline V gene sequence: CDR1 MNHEY, CDR2 SVGEGT. This CDR3 has 13 residues. The CDR3 region is CASSYALGYEQYF. The CDR3 coding sequence is TGTGCCAGCAGTTACGCCCTAGGCTACGAGCAGTACTTC.

The rearrangement uses TRBV3-1 and TRBJ2-7; D remains ambiguous. Germline V lookup: CDR1 LGHDT, CDR2 YNNKEL (reference sequence). V was pared by 1 base and J by 6 bases, with 19 bases between. This CDR3 is 16 amino acids long. CDR3 sequence (DNA): TGTGCCAGCAGCCAAGTCCTAGGTACGGCGGTTGGCGAGCAGTACTTC. Encoded protein: CASSQVLGTAVGEQYF.

This clonotype appeared a few times. The chain is built from TRBV7-6 and TRBJ1-2; D is undetermined. The V gene's germline CDR1 is SGHVS and CDR2 FNYEAQ. The V end lost 1 base, the J end lost 4 bases, and 10 bases lay between the germline ends. The CDR3 has 14 amino acids. The CDR3 region has the DNA TGTGCCAGCAGCTTAGGTGGGCCACGCTATGGCTACACCTTC. It translates to CASSLGGPRYGYTF.

V is TRBV12-3 or TRBV12-4 and J is TRBJ1-6; no definite D call. V was clipped by 3 bases and J by 13 bases, with 10 bases between them. The length of the CDR3 is 12 residues. CDR3 nucleotide sequence: TGTGCCAGCAGTTTCGGGTTGTGGCCCCTCCACTTT. It specifies CASSFGLWPLHF.

This clonotype was observed many times. The V call is TRBV25-1, the J call TRBJ1-2; 7 bases line up with TRBD1. Germline trimming cut 3 bases from V and 6 bases from J; bases unmatched to any gene: 7. Germline loops: CDR1 MGHDK, CDR2 SYGVNS. This CDR3 region has 14 residues. CDR3 sequence (DNA): TGTGCCAGCAGTGACCCCAGGGGGTTTCATGGCTACACCTTC. Translating gives CASSDPRGFHGYTF.

The chain carries TRBV7-9 and TRBJ2-5; the D gene is possibly TRBD2 (5 bases). The germline V gene has CDR1 SEHNR and CDR2 FQNEAQ (reference sequence). The CDR3 sequence is 16 residues long. Trimming pared 8 bases from V and 1 base from J, leaving 20 bases between. CDR3 residues: CASRDSRAAFQETQYF. The CDR3 DNA reads TGTGCCAGCCGGGATTCTAGAGCGGCATTCCAAGAGACCCAGTACTTC.

This clonotype was counted a few times. The chain couples TRBV10-3 to TRBJ2-7; possible D gene TRBD2, 6 bases. Germline values: CDR1 ENHRY, CDR2 SYGVKD. V was pared by 2 bases and J by 4 bases, with 12 bases between. The CDR3 loop spans 14 amino acids. This CDR3 reads CAISEGGIGYEQYF. The CDR3, as DNA: TGTGCCATCAGTGAGGGGGGGATCGGGTACGAGCAGTACTTC.

V gene TRBV18 combines with J gene TRBJ2-7, with D perhaps TRBD2 (6 bases). CDR3 length: 12 residues. V shed 8 bases and J shed 3 bases, with 11 bases lying between them. Germline-derived CDR1 and CDR2 are KGHSH and LQKENI. The CDR3 DNA is TGTGCCAGCCGGGACTTAGACTACGAGCAGTACTTC. Translating it yields CASRDLDYEQYF.

This clonotype came up a few times. CDR3 DNA sequence: TGTGCCAGCAGTTTCGCCTGGATTACTTCCTACGAGCAGTACTTC. Translated: CASSFAWITSYEQYF. The chain carries TRBV12-3 or TRBV12-4 and TRBJ2-7; D is uncertain. The CDR3 extends over 15 amino acids. The germline V and J ends were trimmed by 3 bases and 1 base, with 13 bases remaining between them.

This chain connects TRBV6-2 or TRBV6-3 to TRBJ2-2; D perhaps matches TRBD2 (5 bases). The CDR3 is 14 amino acids. With 5 bases removed from V and 6 bases from J, the gap between germline ends came to 13 bases. Per germline, CDR1 MNHEY and CDR2 SVGEGT. The CDR3 coding sequence is TGTGCCAGCAGTAGAGGAGGAATAGCCGGGGAGCTGTTTTTT. Protein sequence: CASSRGGIAGELFF.

This clonotype turned up a few times. The chain carries TRBV27 and TRBJ2-5; D may be TRBD1 (6 bases). V was clipped by 5 bases and J by 2 bases, with 12 bases between them. There are 14 residues in the CDR3. CDR1 and CDR2 (germline): MNHEY, SMNVEV (reference sequence). CDR3 amino acids: CASSPGQTQETQYF. DNA of the CDR3: TGTGCCAGCAGTCCGGGACAAACACAAGAGACCCAGTACTTC.

This clonotype was seen a few times. The chain carries TRBV20-1 and TRBJ2-7; 7 positions match TRBD2. CDR1 and CDR2 from the germline V gene are DFQATT and SNEGSKA (reference sequence). The CDR3 covers 13 residues. V trimming: 2 bases; J trimming: 3 bases; junction bases outside the gene matches: 4. DNA for the CDR3: TGCAGTGCTAGAAGGCGGGAGTACTACGAGCAGTACTTC. Its protein product is CSARRREYYEQYF.

This clonotype was observed many times. The chain links TRBV25-1 to TRBJ1-2, with D unclear. The CDR3 runs 13 residues. V was cut by 4 bases and J by 8 bases, with 14 bases left in between. The germline V gene has CDR1 MGHDK and CDR2 SYGVNS. The CDR3 reads CASSVGLREGYTF. The CDR3 DNA sequence: TGTGCCAGCAGTGTAGGGCTGCGGGAAGGCTACACCTTC.

This sequence joins TRBV20-1 and TRBJ2-3, with unresolved D. Trimming shortened V by 3 bases and J by 0 bases, and 13 bases separated the two germline ends. The CDR3 extends over 15 amino acids. Germline-derived CDR1 and CDR2 are DFQATT and SNEGSKA (reference sequence). The CDR3 DNA reads as TGCAGTGCTAGCCCCCTACCGACTAGCACAGATACGCAGTATTTT. It translates to CSASPLPTSTDTQYF.

This chain links TRBV20-1 with TRBJ1-1; tentative D call: TRBD1 (6 bases). V lost 6 bases and J lost 4, with 15 bases in between. CDR3 length equals 13 residues. Germline loops: CDR1 DFQATT, CDR2 SNEGSKA (reference sequence). The DNA of the CDR3 is TGCAGTGCACACAGGGTAATGGGCACTGAAGCTTTCTTT. Protein product: CSAHRVMGTEAFF.

The chain is built from TRBV4-1 and TRBJ2-3; possibly TRBD1 or TRBD2 for D (5 bases each). V shed 4 bases and J shed 2 bases, with 10 bases lying between them. CDR3 length: 14 residues. Germline-derived CDR1 and CDR2 are MGHRA and YSYEKL. The CDR3 bases are TGCGCCAGCAGCCCCGGGGCGGACACAGATACGCAGTATTTT. This codes for CASSPGADTDTQYF.

Many counts were recorded for this clonotype. V gene TRBV29-1 combines with J gene TRBJ2-7; the D gene is possibly TRBD2 (6 bases). Trimming removed 3 bases from V and 5 bases from J, with 14 bases in between. The germline V gene encodes CDR1 SQVTM and CDR2 ANQGSEA. The CDR3 spans 13 residues. The CDR3 sequence: CSVEAGLDNEQYF. CDR3 DNA: TGCAGCGTTGAGGCGGGGTTGGATAACGAGCAGTACTTC.

This clonotype was seen a handful of times. This chain links TRBV6-1 with TRBJ2-3; no firm D call. V was pared by 4 bases and J by 1 base, with 9 bases between. Germline V gives CDR1 MNHNS, CDR2 SASEGT. The CDR3 has 14 amino acids. The CDR3 sequence: CASSGVRRTDTQYF. CDR3 nucleotides: TGTGCCAGCAGTGGAGTACGGCGCACAGATACGCAGTATTTT.

This chain joins TRBV7-2 and TRBJ2-2; 9 nucleotides match TRBD2. CDR3 length equals 17 residues. V gave up 1 base and J gave up 5 bases; unmatched junction bases: 8. The germline V gene has CDR1 SGHTA and CDR2 FQGNSA. CDR3 nucleotide sequence: TGTGCCAGCAGCTTAGGGGTCGCTAGCGGGGAGACCGGGGAGCTGTTTTTT. Residues: CASSLGVASGETGELFF. Variable domain in full (rest from reference TRBV7-2 and TRBJ2-2): GAGVSQSPSNKVTEKGKDVELRCDPISGHTALYWYRQSLGQGLEFLIYFQGNSAPDKSGLPSDRFSAERTGGSVSTLTIQRTQQEDSAVYLCASSLGVASGETGELFFGEGSRLTVL.

The V call is TRBV5-5, the J call TRBJ2-7; D might be TRBD1 (6 bases). With 0 bases removed from V and 0 bases from J, the gap between germline ends came to 13 bases. This CDR3 is built from 16 residues. Germline CDR1 SGHKS, CDR2 YYEKEE (reference sequence). CDR3 DNA sequence: TGTGCCAGCAGCTTGGAGGGGACACCCTTCTCCTACGAGCAGTACTTC. Amino acid sequence: CASSLEGTPFSYEQYF.